A single sample is the source of the 27 T cell receptor beta chains below, sequenced in a study of beta chain features in type 1 diabetes. Study outcomes and limitations: Patients with Type 1 diabetes showed moderately but significantly shorter TCRB CDR3s in all four CD4+ subsets.

The sequenced template was cDNA made from the entire isolated RNA. The protocol was immunoSEQ multiplex PCR, while the TCRdb copy is restricted to in-frame clones and leaves out a portion. Altogether about 660,000 clones are present, around an eighth being singletons, with the ten largest covering 0.035% to 0.045%. These TCRs are of unknown antigen specificity. The source material was naive CD4+ T cells from blood. Every receptor here comes from a man in his late teens or twenties with type 1 diabetes.

The J gene is TRBJ2-3, the V gene TRBV5-1; tentative D call: TRBD1 (7 bases). This CDR3 is built from 19 residues. V dropped 0 bases and J dropped 4 bases, with 24 bases sitting between them. The V gene's germline CDR1 is SGHRS and CDR2 YFSETQ. CDR3 loop: CASSLAATRIDRVPDTQYF. DNA of the CDR3: TGCGCCAGCAGCTTGGCCGCGACTAGAATTGACAGGGTTCCAGATACGCAGTATTTT.

This clone has only a few counts. V and J are TRBV19 and TRBJ2-7; 8 bases are shared with TRBD1. The junction had 4 bases not matched to a gene; V was cut back by 4 bases and J by 2 bases. Germline V gene lookup returns CDR1 LNHDA and CDR2 SQIVND (reference sequence). The CDR3 extends over 14 amino acids. The CDR3 loop is CASSTGTGPYEQYF. CDR3 nucleotides: TGTGCCAGTAGTACCGGGACAGGACCCTACGAGCAGTACTTC.

The V gene is TRBV25-1, the J gene TRBJ2-5; 12 bases are a match to TRBD1. Germline V gene data show CDR1 as MGHDK and CDR2 as SYGVNS. V gave up 8 bases and J gave up 1 base; unmatched junction bases: 11. The CDR3 spans 17 residues. The CDR3 region is CASPGTGGPNIQETQYF. Here the CDR3 DNA reads TGTGCCAGCCCCGGGACAGGGGGCCCAAACATCCAAGAGACCCAGTACTTC.

V gene TRBV7-8 combines with J gene TRBJ1-4; D not resolved. Deletions cut 1 base from V and 5 bases from J, with 11 bases between. The germline V gene has CDR1 SGHVS and CDR2 FQNEAQ. This CDR3 region has 15 residues. The CDR3 loop reads CASSLGRRRNEKLFF. CDR3 DNA: TGTGCCAGCAGCTTAGGCCGGCGCCGGAATGAAAAACTGTTTTTT.

The rearrangement uses TRBV9 and TRBJ1-1, with a tentative D call TRBD1 (6 bases). The CDR3 contains 14 residues. The germline V gene has CDR1 SGDLS and CDR2 YYNGEE. The V end lost 6 bases, the J end lost 3 bases, and 15 bases lay between the germline ends. This CDR3 is CASTTGGADTEAFF. The CDR3 coding sequence is TGTGCCAGCACCACCGGGGGGGCGGACACTGAAGCTTTCTTT.

This clone has a handful of counts. The V gene is TRBV14, the J gene TRBJ2-7; TRBD1 matches 7 bases. The CDR3 length is 13 residues. V lost 4 bases to trimming and J lost 3 bases; unmatched junction nucleotides: 3. CDR1 and CDR2 (germline): SGHDN, FVKESK. The CDR3 bases are TGTGCCAGCAGCCGAGGACAGGACTACGAGCAGTACTTC. It specifies CASSRGQDYEQYF.

The V call is TRBV30, the J call TRBJ1-2; 10 positions agree with TRBD1. Germline loops: CDR1 GTSNPN, CDR2 SVGIG (reference sequence). The CDR3 runs 13 residues. V lost 5 bases, J lost 3 bases, and 3 bases stayed unmatched. CDR3 DNA: TGTGCCTGGGCGGGACAGGGGTACTATGGCTACACCTTC. Translating gives CAWAGQGYYGYTF.

The chain recombines TRBV29-1 with TRBJ2-2, with D maybe TRBD1 (5 bases). Germline assignment: CDR1 SQVTM and CDR2 ANQGSEA. This CDR3 is built from 15 residues. The ends were cut back, 5 bases at V and 1 base at J, with 14 bases in the middle. CDR3 protein: CSVLGLQENTGELFF. The DNA of the CDR3 is TGCAGCGTTCTAGGTTTACAGGAGAACACCGGGGAGCTGTTTTTT.

Only a few counts were recorded for this clone. CDR3 in amino acids: CASSLNSGGYTF. The CDR3 DNA follows: TGTGCCAGCAGCTTAAATTCGGGTGGCTACACCTTC. This chain connects TRBV7-2 to TRBJ1-2; D gene ambiguous. CDR1 is SGHTA and CDR2 is FQGNSA in the germline V gene. This CDR3 is built from 12 residues. The germline V and J ends were trimmed by 2 bases and 7 bases, with 8 bases remaining between them.

This clone has a single count. The V and J genes are TRBV6-5 and TRBJ2-1; TRBD2 matches 7 bases. With 0 bases clipped from V and 8 bases from J, the junction kept 4 bases outside the gene matches. This CDR3 region has 14 residues. Per the germline V gene, CDR1 is MNHEY and CDR2 is SVGAGI. Written as DNA, the CDR3 is TGTGCCAGCAGTTACTCAGCGGGATCCCATGAGCAGTTCTTC. This encodes CASSYSAGSHEQFF.

This clone has a handful of counts. Other DNA sequences from this sample encode an identical CDR3 as well. This chain joins TRBV7-2 and TRBJ2-3, with D uncertain. V was trimmed by 2 bases and J by 3 bases, leaving 3 bases between them. Germline V gene data show CDR1 as SGHTA and CDR2 as FQGNSA. The CDR3 runs 12 residues. DNA of the CDR3: TGTGCCAGCAGCTTAAGAACAGATACGCAGTATTTT. Translation gives CASSLRTDTQYF.

This clone was observed once. The chain recombines TRBV6-5 with TRBJ2-7, with a weak D call TRBD1 (6 bases). Trimming took off 4 bases at V and 4 bases at J, with 20 bases between the two ends. CDR1 is MNHEY, CDR2 SVGAGI, per germline. This CDR3 has 16 residues. This CDR3 reads CASSFLSGDASYEQYF. The CDR3 nucleotides are TGTGCCAGCAGTTTTTTGTCAGGGGATGCATCGTACGAGCAGTACTTC.

This clone was recorded a few times. The chain joins TRBV4-1 to TRBJ2-7; tentatively, D is TRBD2 (5 bases). From germline, CDR1 is MGHRA and CDR2 YSYEKL. V lost 4 bases and J 4 bases, leaving 14 bases between the germline ends. This CDR3 spans 14 amino acids. As DNA, the CDR3 is TGCGCCAGCAGCCTCGCCTTAGGGAGTTACGAGCAGTACTTC. This gives the protein CASSLALGSYEQYF.

This chain connects TRBV18 to TRBJ1-1; the D gene is possibly TRBD1 (5 bases). Per germline, CDR1 KGHSH and CDR2 LQKENI. V shed 6 bases and J shed 0 bases, with 8 bases lying between them. The CDR3 runs to 13 residues. CDR3 nucleotides: TGTGCCAGCTCTCGGGACCTGAACACTGAAGCTTTCTTT. Its protein is CASSRDLNTEAFF.

The CDR3 sequence: CARTLTGTGVNEQFF. The CDR3 DNA reads as TGTGCCAGAACCCTTACCGGGACAGGAGTCAATGAGCAGTTCTTC. The genes are TRBV6-4 and TRBJ2-1; the match to TRBD1 covers 8 bases. From germline, CDR1 is MRHNA and CDR2 SNTAGT. CDR3 length: 15 residues. With V trimmed by 9 bases and J by 6 bases, 13 bases remained unmatched.

This chain links TRBV20-1 with TRBJ1-2; D uncertain. Germline values: CDR1 DFQATT, CDR2 SNEGSKA (reference sequence). The CDR3 consists of 11 residues. The germline V and J ends were trimmed by 5 bases and 4 bases, with 8 bases remaining between them. CDR3 sequence: CSAGSVYGYTF. The CDR3 bases are TGCAGTGCTGGCAGTGTCTATGGCTACACCTTC.

This clone turned up a few times. DNA of the CDR3: TGTGCCAGCAGCTCGGACAGGCCCTACGAGCAGTACTTC. This sequence encodes CASSSDRPYEQYF. The chain is built from TRBV11-2 and TRBJ2-7; 7 positions agree with TRBD1. The CDR3 covers 13 residues. V shed 4 bases and J 2 bases; nucleotides not matched to a gene: 2. Germline V gene data show CDR1 as SGHAT and CDR2 as FQNNGV.

Points on this clone: The sample contains more than one DNA sequence encoding this CDR3. The V gene is TRBV18, the J gene TRBJ2-5; D remains unclear. The CDR3 has 14 residues. V shed 1 base and J shed 1 base, with 7 bases lying between them. Germline lookup yields CDR1 KGHSH and CDR2 LQKENI. Written as DNA, the CDR3 is TGTGCCAGCTCACCACAGGGATTCCAAGAGACCCAGTACTTC. Encoded protein: CASSPQGFQETQYF. Supplemented by reference TRBV18 and TRBJ2-5, the full variable domain reads NAGVMQNPRHLVRRRGQEARLRCSPMKGHSHVYWYRQLPEEGLKFMVYLQKENIIDESGMPKERFSAEFPKEGPSILRIQQVVRGDSAAYFCASSPQGFQETQYFGPGTRLLVL.

The chain links TRBV30 to TRBJ2-1; 7 bases fit TRBD2. Trimming took 4 bases from V and 11 from J; bases not matched to a gene: 11. There are 13 residues in the CDR3. Germline CDR1 is GTSNPN and CDR2 is SVGIG (reference sequence). The CDR3 sequence: CAWTNAGEFKQFF. CDR3 nucleotide sequence: TGTGCCTGGACGAACGCGGGGGAGTTTAAGCAGTTCTTC. Drawing the rest from reference TRBV30 and TRBJ2-1, the complete variable domain is SQTIHQWPATLVQPVGSPLSLECTVEGTSNPNLYWYRQAAGRGLQLLFYSVGIGQISSEVPQNLSASRPQDRQFILSSKKLLLSDSGFYLCAWTNAGEFKQFFGPGTRLTVL.

The chain carries TRBV2 and TRBJ2-7; D could derive from TRBD1 or TRBD2 (5 bases each). The length of the CDR3 is 15 residues. Between the trimmed V and J ends, which lost 7 bases and 0 bases, there was a span of 16 bases. Germline CDR1 SNHLY, CDR2 FYNNEI. The DNA for the CDR3 is TGTGCCAGCACCCCCCGGGACGGGAACTCCTACGAGCAGTACTTC. This codes for CASTPRDGNSYEQYF.

This chain joins TRBV28 and TRBJ1-1, with a tentative D call TRBD1 (6 bases). This CDR3 comprises 13 residues. Per germline, CDR1 MDHEN and CDR2 SYDVKM. Trimming cost V 6 bases and J 5 bases, with 13 bases left between them. The CDR3 nucleotides are TGTGCCAGCAGCCCAGGGGTAGAGACTGAAGCTTTCTTT. This sequence encodes CASSPGVETEAFF.

The chain combines TRBV2 with TRBJ2-1; D could derive from TRBD1 or TRBD2 (5 bases each). CDR1 and CDR2 (germline): SNHLY, FYNNEI. This CDR3 has 16 amino acids. V was pared by 4 bases and J by 1 base, with 14 bases between. The CDR3 is CASSGGARGSYNEQFF. In DNA, the CDR3 is TGTGCCAGCAGTGGGGGAGCTAGGGGATCCTACAATGAGCAGTTCTTC. Based on the CDR3 plus reference TRBV2 and TRBJ2-1, the full variable domain is EPEVTQTPSHQVTQMGQEVILRCVPISNHLYFYWYRQILGQKVEFLVSFYNNEISEKSEIFDDQFSVERPDGSNFTLKIRSTKLEDSAMYFCASSGGARGSYNEQFFGPGTRLTVL.

Notes on this clone: The same CDR3 arises from other DNA sequences in this sample as well. The rearrangement links TRBV7-9 to TRBJ2-5, with D possibly TRBD2 on 6 matching bases. The germline V gene has CDR1 SEHNR and CDR2 FQNEAQ (reference sequence). V dropped 7 bases and J dropped 5 bases, with 17 bases sitting between them. This CDR3 spans 14 amino acids. The CDR3 spells CASNNGRGKETQYF. Written as DNA, the CDR3 is TGTGCCAGCAATAACGGTCGGGGGAAGGAGACCCAGTACTTC.

The rearrangement uses TRBV19 and TRBJ2-1; no reliable D call. CDR1 is LNHDA and CDR2 is SQIVND in the germline V gene (reference sequence). The CDR3 has 14 amino acids. V shed 7 bases and J shed 4 bases, with 14 bases lying between them. The CDR3 here is CASNTVEGYNEQFF. As DNA, the CDR3 is TGTGCCAGTAACACAGTGGAAGGATACAATGAGCAGTTCTTC.

The sample holds a few counts of this clone. The chain couples TRBV7-3 to TRBJ1-6; D not certain. The germline V gene has CDR1 SGHTA and CDR2 FQGTGA. V lost 5 bases to trimming and J lost 9 bases, with 14 bases between them. The CDR3 consists of 14 residues. The CDR3 region has the DNA TGTGCCAGCAGCACACTTAGAGCGGGTTCACCCCTCCACTTT. Its protein product is CASSTLRAGSPLHF.

This clone showed up just once. V gene TRBV28 combines with J gene TRBJ1-2; D is uncertain. In germline, CDR1 is MDHEN, CDR2 SYDVKM. The CDR3 spans 15 residues. V was clipped by 4 bases and J by 4 bases, with 16 bases between them. The CDR3 spells CASSSPLASRYGYTF. The CDR3 region has the DNA TGTGCCAGCAGTTCCCCACTCGCTTCGCGCTATGGCTACACCTTC.

This clone was found a few times. This chain connects TRBV30 to TRBJ2-7; no clear D. The V end was cut by 0 bases, the J end by 6 bases, with 12 bases between. The V gene's germline CDR1 is GTSNPN and CDR2 SVGIG (reference sequence). The CDR3 sequence is 13 residues long. CDR3 sequence: CAWSVVRLGEQYF. The CDR3, as DNA: TGTGCCTGGAGTGTAGTTCGACTGGGCGAGCAGTACTTC.